This T cell receptor beta chain originates from a study of blood T cell repertoires in COVID-19. The study recruited people aged roughly 18 to 100 years across around 23 US areas. V lost 8 bases, J lost 2 bases, and 8 bases stayed unmatched. Germline assignment: CDR1 MGHDK and CDR2 SYGVNS. This CDR3 is 15 amino acids long. Method: immunoSEQ multiplex PCR; TCRdb's copy keeps in-frame clones and lacks some. The data hold about 180,000 clones, with around 85% observed a single time. This clone was recorded a few times. The TCR originated in a woman aged 40 to 49 with acute COVID-19. The sequenced sample was PBMCs or T cells enriched from blood (not recorded which). The genes are TRBV25-1 and TRBJ2-3; 9 nucleotides align to TRBD1. CDR3 sequence: CASSGQGPLTDTQYF. CDR3 in DNA: TGTGCCAGCTCGGGACAGGGCCCCCTCACAGATACGCAGTATTTT. The variable domain in full, with the rest retrieved from reference TRBV25-1 and TRBJ2-3, is EADIYQTPRYLVIGTGKKITLECSQTMGHDKMYWYQQDPGMELHLIHYSYGVNSTEKGDLSSESTVSRIRTEHFPLTLESARPSHTSQYLCASSGQGPLTDTQYFGPGTRLTVL.